A selection of T cell receptor beta chains follows, all from one sample in a study of blood T cell repertoires in COVID-19. TCRdb's table, derived via immunoSEQ multiplex PCR, lists solely in-frame clones and lacks some. The table has 200,000 to 300,000 clones, 86% seen once; the top ten hold approximately 2%. The sequenced material came from peripheral blood. The receptors derive from a man aged 25 to 40 with active or convalescent COVID-19. Both conserved end residues are part of each CDR3. D genes are given only for firm matches. A clone size is listed for some rows: how often the clone was seen (once, few, many), or a class if it is expanded.

TRBJ1-2	NA	TRBD1	TRBV18	TGTGCCAGCTCACCCGGGACAGGGAACGACTATGGCTACACCTTC	CASSPGTGNDYGYTF
TRBJ1-1	NA	NA	TRBV6-5	TGTGCCAGCATCAATCTGGGGGGGTCTCGCACTGAAGCTTTCTTT	CASINLGGSRTEAFF
TRBJ1-5	NA	TRBD1	TRBV30	TGTGCCTGGAGTGGTGGGACAGGGGAGGGTCCGGGCAATCAGCCCCAGCATTTT	CAWSGGTGEGPGNQPQHF
TRBJ2-3	NA	TRBD2	TRBV7-8	TGTGCCAGCAGCTTAGGTAGGCTAGCGGCCCGGGATACGCAGTATTTT	CASSLGRLAARDTQYF
TRBJ2-3	NA	TRBD2	TRBV3-1/TRBV3-2	TGTGCCAGCAGCAAGGCTAGCGGGGGGGCAGATACGCAGTATTTT	CASSKASGGADTQYF
TRBJ1-1	NA	TRBD1	TRBV19	TGTGCCACTAAGCTTCAGGGGGCGGGGAACACTGAAGCTTTCTTT	CATKLQGAGNTEAFF
TRBJ2-4	NA	NA	TRBV5-6	TGTGCCAGCAGCATGGCGGGGACAGCGCAGTACTTC	CASSMAGTAQYF
TRBJ1-2	NA	TRBD1	TRBV5-1	TGCGCCAGCAGCTGGGGGGACAGCCGCTATGGCTACACCTTC	CASSWGDSRYGYTF
TRBJ1-2	few	NA	TRBV19	TGTGCCAGTATCCTACAGGGTGTCCTATATGGCTACACCTTC	CASILQGVLYGYTF
TRBJ2-1	NA	NA	TRBV4-3	TGCGCCAGCAGCCAAACGGACTATGAGCAGTTCTTC	CASSQTDYEQFF
TRBJ2-7	NA	TRBD2	TRBV7-2	TGTGCCAGCAGCTTAGCGCCGGGCGGGGGGGTTTACGAGCAGTACTTC	CASSLAPGGGVYEQYF
TRBJ2-2	NA	NA	TRBV6-2/TRBV6-3	TGTGCCAGCAGTGACTATCTAGCGACCGGGGAGCTGTTTTTT	CASSDYLATGELFF
TRBJ1-1	NA	NA	TRBV18	TGTGCCAGCTCACCGCGGGGCAGGGACACTGAAGCTTTCTTT	CASSPRGRDTEAFF
TRBJ2-7	NA	NA	TRBV11-2	TGTGCCAGCAGCTTAAATCCCTCCGGGGCCTACGAGCAGTACTTC	CASSLNPSGAYEQYF
TRBJ1-2	NA	NA	TRBV12-3/TRBV12-4	TGTGCCAGCAGCCCGGGGGACCGTGGCTACACCTTC	CASSPGDRGYTF
TRBJ1-3	NA	NA	TRBV15	TGTGCCACCAGCAGAGAGGGGGGCTCTGGAAACACCATATATTTT	CATSREGGSGNTIYF
TRBJ1-5	NA	NA	TRBV21-1	TGTGCCAGCAGCAATGACGAACGGGGCAATCAGCCCCAGCATTTT	CASSNDERGNQPQHF
TRBJ2-5	NA	TRBD1	TRBV5-5	TGTGCCAGCAGCATACCGGGACAGGGTGAGGGGACCCAGTACTTC	CASSIPGQGEGTQYF
TRBJ1-2	NA	NA	TRBV27	TGTGCCAGCAGCCAAGACAGCCTCTATGGCTACACCTTC	CASSQDSLYGYTF
TRBJ1-1	NA	NA	TRBV11-2	TGTGCCAGCAGCGGACAGATGAACACTGAAGCTTTCTTT	CASSGQMNTEAFF
TRBJ2-7	NA	NA	TRBV12-3/TRBV12-4	TGTGCCAGCAGACCCGGGTCCGGAAACGAGCAGTACTTC	CASRPGSGNEQYF
TRBJ1-6	NA	TRBD1	TRBV7-2	TGTGCCAGCAGCCTCGGGACAGGGACCAATTCACCCCTCCACTTT	CASSLGTGTNSPLHF
TRBJ1-4	NA	NA	TRBV19	TGTGCCAGTAGTAGAAGGTCGAGTGGATGGGGAGCAACTAATGAAAAACTGTTTTTT	CASSRRSSGWGATNEKLFF
TRBJ2-1	NA	TRBD2	TRBV4-1	TGCGCCAGCAGCCAGATTAGCGGGGACGAGCAGTTCTTC	CASSQISGDEQFF
TRBJ1-2	NA	NA	TRBV4-2	TGTGCCAGCAGCGTGGACGGAGGGGGCTACACCTTC	CASSVDGGGYTF
TRBJ2-2	NA	NA	TRBV7-2	TGTGCCAGCAGCCACTCGGGGAACACCGGGGAGCTGTTTTTT	CASSHSGNTGELFF
TRBJ2-7	NA	TRBD1	TRBV5-4	TGTGCCAGCAGCTCGGGACAGCGCTACGAGCAGTACTTC	CASSSGQRYEQYF
TRBJ2-7	NA	NA	TRBV4-1	TGCGCCAGCAGCCAGATCCAGATCAAGGGGCCGGGCACCTACGAGCAGTACTTC	CASSQIQIKGPGTYEQYF
TRBJ2-1	NA	NA	TRBV29-1	TGCAGCGTGGCCGACAGAGAGCAGTTCTTC	CSVADREQFF
TRBJ1-4	NA	NA	TRBV27	TGTGCCAGCAGGGCGGGGGGCATACATGAAAAACTGTTTTTT	CASRAGGIHEKLFF
TRBJ1-2	NA	TRBD1	TRBV30	TGTGCCTGGAAGCTACAGGGGCTGAACTATGGCTACACCTTC	CAWKLQGLNYGYTF
TRBJ1-3	once	NA	TRBV7-2	TGTGCCAGCAGCTTAAGTCGGGAAAACACCATATATTTT	CASSLSRENTIYF
TRBJ1-1	NA	TRBD1	TRBV5-8	TGTGCCAGCAGCTTAAGAGGGGGCGGTGAAGCTTTCTTT	CASSLRGGGEAFF
TRBJ2-2	NA	TRBD2	TRBV9	TGTGCCAGCAGCGTAGGTAGCGGGGGGGCCGTCGGGGAGCTGTTTTTT	CASSVGSGGAVGELFF
TRBJ2-2	NA	TRBD1	TRBV5-5	TGTGCCAGCAGTTCGGCAGGGGGCTGGGGGGAGCTGTTTTTT	CASSSAGGWGELFF
TRBJ2-3	NA	TRBD2	TRBV13	TGTGCCAGCAGCCCCACTAGCGGGCTCACAGATACGCAGTATTTT	CASSPTSGLTDTQYF
TRBJ1-1	NA	TRBD1	TRBV5-4	TGTGCCAGCAGGGCCGGGACAGGGGGCACTGAAGCTTTCTTT	CASRAGTGGTEAFF